One and the same sample provided the 27 T cell receptor beta chains below, sequenced in a study of monozygotic twins with inflammatory bowel disease. Reprocessing the 5' RACE reads, TCRdb reports a single entry for every CDR3 protein and omits DNA. Reported are approximately 300,000 distinct CDR3 sequences; the ten largest clones contain 5% to 6%. The sequenced material came from blood. Source of these receptors: a human donor with ulcerative colitis or Crohn's disease, or a healthy co-twin of an affected twin (not recorded which).

The chain joins TRBV7-9 to TRBJ2-7; the TCRdb call, TRBD1, lacks DNA for checking. The CDR3 extends over 15 amino acids. Germline assignment: CDR1 SEHNR and CDR2 FQNEAQ (reference sequence). CDR3 in amino acids: CASSPKGREGLEQYF.

This sequence joins TRBV20-1 and TRBJ2-1; TCRdb's D call of TRBD1 is untestable without DNA. CDR3 size: 15 residues. Germline loops: CDR1 DFQATT, CDR2 SNEGSKA (reference sequence). CDR3 protein: CSASGWGGRYNEQFF.

V usage is TRBV24-1 and J usage is TRBJ2-3; TCRdb returns TRBD1, unconfirmable since there is no DNA. The CDR3 spans 16 residues. Germline V gene data show CDR1 as KGHDR and CDR2 as SFDVKD. CDR3 sequence reads: CATSDSGQSQTDTQYF.

The rearrangement links TRBV7-9 to TRBJ2-6. The CDR3 loop spans 15 amino acids. Germline CDR1 is SEHNR and CDR2 is FQNEAQ (reference sequence). The CDR3 loop is CASSNWGSGANVLTF.

The CDR3 protein is CASSPPGQGTDRQYF. The chain has TRBV18 and TRBJ2-7; TCRdb's D call, TRBD1, is unchecked because there is no DNA. Germline V CDR1 and CDR2: KGHSH, LQKENI. The CDR3 sequence is 15 residues long.

The V and J genes are TRBV7-2 and TRBJ2-2; the TRBD2 assignment by TCRdb is unverifiable without DNA. Germline CDR1 and CDR2: SGHTA and FQGNSA. This CDR3 contains 15 residues. The CDR3 protein is CASSLAGLNTGELCF.

This chain joins TRBV7-2 and TRBJ2-7; TCRdb returns TRBD2, unconfirmable since there is no DNA. CDR1 and CDR2 from the germline V gene are SGHTA and FQGNSA. The CDR3 contains 16 residues. The CDR3 spells CASSLARARSRYEQYF.

The gene calls are TRBV5-1 and TRBJ2-2; TCRdb's D call of TRBD1 is untestable without DNA. CDR1 SGHRS and CDR2 YFSETQ come from the germline V gene. The CDR3 is made up of 14 amino acids. The CDR3: CASSLDQGAGELFF. The full variable domain, in which reference TRBV5-1 and TRBJ2-2 provide the parts outside the CDR3, is KAGVTQTPRYLIKTRGQQVTLSCSPISGHRSVSWYQQTPGQGLQFLFEYFSETQRNKGNFPGRFSGRQFSNSRSEMNVSTLELGDSALYLCASSLDQGAGELFFGEGSRLTVL.

The chain combines TRBV10-1 with TRBJ2-1. The CDR3 contains 17 residues. Germline lookup yields CDR1 WNHNN and CDR2 SYGVQD (reference sequence). CDR3 sequence reads: CASSDSVAVSSYNEQFF.

The chain has TRBV5-1 and TRBJ2-5. Germline V gene sequence: CDR1 SGHRS, CDR2 YFSETQ. The CDR3 runs 12 residues. CDR3 protein: CASSFAEETQYF.

The rearrangement uses TRBV7-9 and TRBJ2-1; TCRdb calls TRBD1, which cannot be checked without DNA. Germline assignment: CDR1 SEHNR and CDR2 FQNEAQ (reference sequence). The CDR3 loop spans 12 amino acids. CDR3 sequence: CASSFPGDEQFF.

This chain uses TRBV3-1 with TRBJ2-5; TCRdb returns TRBD2, unconfirmable since there is no DNA. CDR1 and CDR2 (germline): LGHDT, YNNKEL (reference sequence). This CDR3 comprises 17 residues. CDR3 sequence: CASSRTSGGAVQETQYF.

V is TRBV7-9 and J is TRBJ2-3; TCRdb lists TRBD2, though no DNA is available to test this call. In germline, CDR1 is SEHNR, CDR2 FQNEAQ (reference sequence). The length of the CDR3 is 16 residues. CDR3 sequence reads: CASSPIAGIPTDTQYF.

The genes are TRBV5-1 and TRBJ2-1. CDR1 and CDR2 from the germline V gene are SGHRS and YFSETQ. CDR3 size: 15 residues. This CDR3 is CASSLEGGSYNEQFF.

The chain couples TRBV30 to TRBJ1-1. From germline, CDR1 is GTSNPN and CDR2 SVGIG (reference sequence). The CDR3 is 13 residues long. CDR3 region: CASAGLWTSEAFF.

The chain couples TRBV19 to TRBJ2-1; no DNA is available, so the TRBD1 call from TCRdb remains unchecked. This CDR3 spans 16 amino acids. Germline-derived CDR1 and CDR2 are LNHDA and SQIVND (reference sequence). The CDR3 protein is CASSIRVGQGASYQFF. The full variable domain, in which reference TRBV19 and TRBJ2-1 provide the parts outside the CDR3, is DGGITQSPKYLFRKEGQNVTLSCEQNLNHDAMYWYRQDPGQGLRLIYYSQIVNDFQKGDIAEGYSVSREKKESFPLTVTSAQKNPTAFYLCASSIRVGQGASYQFFGPGTRLTVL.

The rearrangement links TRBV5-1 to TRBJ1-6; no DNA is available, so the TRBD1 call from TCRdb remains unchecked. The CDR3 is 15 amino acids. Germline loops: CDR1 SGHRS, CDR2 YFSETQ. CDR3: CASSGRGLDNSPLHF.

This rearrangement joins TRBV24-1 to TRBJ2-3; TCRdb selects TRBD2, and the lack of DNA leaves this call unchecked. The CDR3 totals 15 residues. The germline gives CDR1 KGHDR, CDR2 SFDVKD. CDR3 protein: CATRGVGGNADTQYF.

This chain connects TRBV18 to TRBJ1-2; TCRdb names TRBD1, which stays unverified in the absence of DNA. Germline lookup yields CDR1 KGHSH and CDR2 LQKENI. CDR3 length: 14 amino acids. CDR3 protein: CASSPGTANYGYTF.

The chain employs TRBV6-2 or TRBV6-3 and TRBJ1-5; checking the TCRdb D call of TRBD1 is not possible without DNA. In germline, CDR1 is MNHEY, CDR2 SVGEGT. The CDR3 runs to 15 residues. The CDR3 loop reads CASRRQGADFQPQHF.

The genes are TRBV24-1 and TRBJ2-1; TCRdb gives TRBD2 as the D gene, but with no DNA this cannot be confirmed. Looked up from germline, CDR1 is KGHDR and CDR2 is SFDVKD. The length of the CDR3 is 20 residues. CDR3 in amino acids: CATSDPPSRPAGSSYNEQFF.

This chain links TRBV6-5 with TRBJ2-7; the TRBD1 assignment by TCRdb is unverifiable without DNA. Germline V gene data show CDR1 as MNHEY and CDR2 as SVGAGI. This CDR3 comprises 15 residues. CDR3 loop: CASSYFGTLGYEQYF.

The V call is TRBV6-5, the J call TRBJ1-2; the TRBD1 assignment by TCRdb is unverifiable without DNA. Germline CDR1 MNHEY, CDR2 SVGAGI. CDR3 length: 14 residues. This CDR3 is CASSSRGPNYGYTF.

The genes are TRBV7-2 and TRBJ1-3. Per the germline V gene, CDR1 is SGHTA and CDR2 is FQGNSA. CDR3 length equals 15 residues. CDR3 region: CASSLGHRTGNTIYF.

The J gene is TRBJ2-7, the V gene TRBV7-9. Germline V gives CDR1 SEHNR, CDR2 FQNEAQ (reference sequence). CDR3 length: 15 amino acids. CDR3 residues: CASSSQAVTVYEQYF.

The chain combines TRBV7-2 with TRBJ2-1; the TRBD1 assignment by TCRdb is unverifiable without DNA. This CDR3 is 15 amino acids long. Germline V CDR1 and CDR2: SGHTA, FQGNSA. Here the CDR3 reads CASSLDGQGANEQFF.

The chain uses TRBV3-1 and TRBJ2-7; TCRdb's D gene call, TRBD2, goes unchecked for lack of DNA. This CDR3 region has 18 residues. Germline values: CDR1 LGHDT, CDR2 YNNKEL (reference sequence). CDR3 sequence: CASSSAGTSGTARYEQYF.